These T cell receptor beta chains were read from a single sample in a study of beta chain features in type 1 diabetes. Sequencing used immunoSEQ multiplex PCR; TCRdb keeps in-frame clones, though not all of them. Here the sample spans fewer than 350,000 clones, about 8.5% being singletons. What was sequenced was central memory CD4+ T cells from blood. All receptors come from a woman aged 18-35 years in good health. The CDR3 runs from the conserved cysteine through the conserved F or W. A D gene is named only where the DNA matches it firmly. Part of the rows lack a size; the others show once, few, many or a class for expanded clones.

d_call: -
v_call: TRBV30
clone_size: few
j_call: TRBJ2-5
cdr3_nt: TGTGCCTGGTTAAAGCCTCAAGAGACCCAGTACTTC
cdr3_aa: CAWLKPQETQYF

d_call: -
v_call: TRBV18
clone_size: few
j_call: TRBJ1-1
cdr3_nt: TGTGCCAGCTCACCCCCCGGCGGGGCCGGAAACACTGAAGCTTTCTTT
cdr3_aa: CASSPPGGAGNTEAFF

d_call: TRBD1
v_call: TRBV19
clone_size: -
j_call: TRBJ2-4
cdr3_nt: TGTGCCAGTAGTATGAACCCGGGACAGAGAAACATTCAGTACTTC
cdr3_aa: CASSMNPGQRNIQYF

d_call: -
v_call: TRBV6-5
clone_size: few
j_call: TRBJ2-2
cdr3_nt: TGTGCCAGCAGACTAGCAACCACGAACACCGGGGAGCTGTTTTTT
cdr3_aa: CASRLATTNTGELFF

d_call: -
v_call: TRBV7-3
clone_size: few
j_call: TRBJ1-1
cdr3_nt: TGTGCCAGCAGCTTAACGGTGGCGGCTGAAGCTTTCTTT
cdr3_aa: CASSLTVAAEAFF

d_call: -
v_call: TRBV15
clone_size: few
j_call: TRBJ2-5
cdr3_nt: TGTGCCACCAGCAGAGAGGTAAAAGCAGAGACCCAGTACTTC
cdr3_aa: CATSREVKAETQYF

d_call: -
v_call: TRBV7-6
clone_size: many
j_call: TRBJ2-1
cdr3_nt: TGTGCCAGCAGCATACAGCCGGCCCTTAAGGTGAATGAGCAGTTCTTC
cdr3_aa: CASSIQPALKVNEQFF

d_call: -
v_call: TRBV19
clone_size: few
j_call: TRBJ2-2
cdr3_nt: TGTGCCAGTAGCCCTATAGCGATTCGGCAGGGCGGCGGGGAGCTGTTTTTT
cdr3_aa: CASSPIAIRQGGGELFF

d_call: -
v_call: TRBV6-6
clone_size: -
j_call: TRBJ1-2
cdr3_nt: TGTGCCAGCAGTCCACAGTATGGCTACACCTTC
cdr3_aa: CASSPQYGYTF

d_call: TRBD1
v_call: TRBV2
clone_size: many
j_call: TRBJ2-7
cdr3_nt: TGTGCCAGCAGCACCAAGGGGGCGAGCACCTACGAGCAGTACTTC
cdr3_aa: CASSTKGASTYEQYF

d_call: -
v_call: TRBV19
clone_size: few
j_call: TRBJ1-1
cdr3_nt: TGTGCCACCGCAGAAAACACAGCTCCACCTGAAGCTTTCTTT
cdr3_aa: CATAENTAPPEAFF

d_call: TRBD1
v_call: TRBV29-1
clone_size: few
j_call: TRBJ2-1
cdr3_nt: TGCAGCTCGAAGCCGGGACAGGGAAGGAATGAGCAGTTCTTC
cdr3_aa: CSSKPGQGRNEQFF

d_call: TRBD2
v_call: TRBV5-1
clone_size: few
j_call: TRBJ2-3
cdr3_nt: TGCGCCAGCAGCTTTTTAGCGGGGGGCAACACAGATACGCAGTATTTT
cdr3_aa: CASSFLAGGNTDTQYF

d_call: -
v_call: TRBV13
clone_size: many
j_call: TRBJ2-3
cdr3_nt: TGTGCCAGCAGCTTAATGAGGACCGGAGAGTATTTT
cdr3_aa: CASSLMRTGEYF

d_call: TRBD1
v_call: TRBV19
clone_size: few
j_call: TRBJ2-1
cdr3_nt: TGTGCCAGTAGTATAGGGAGAAGGACAGGCGCTAACAATGAGCAGTTCTTC
cdr3_aa: CASSIGRRTGANNEQFF

d_call: TRBD2
v_call: TRBV5-1
clone_size: -
j_call: TRBJ2-5
cdr3_nt: TGCGCCAGCAGCTTGGTTTTAGCGGGAGGGATCGAAGAGACCCAGTACTTC
cdr3_aa: CASSLVLAGGIEETQYF

d_call: -
v_call: TRBV20-1
clone_size: -
j_call: TRBJ1-2
cdr3_nt: TGCAGTGCTAGAGATCAGGGGTTCTACACCTTC
cdr3_aa: CSARDQGFYTF

d_call: -
v_call: TRBV19
clone_size: many
j_call: TRBJ1-2
cdr3_nt: TGTGCCAGTAGTATTCAACGAGTCAGGGCTAACTATGGCTACACCTTC
cdr3_aa: CASSIQRVRANYGYTF

d_call: TRBD1
v_call: TRBV15
clone_size: few
j_call: TRBJ1-6
cdr3_nt: TGTGCCACCAGGGGGACAGGGGCCTATTCCCTCCACTTT
cdr3_aa: CATRGTGAYSLHF

d_call: -
v_call: TRBV10-3
clone_size: few
j_call: TRBJ2-7
cdr3_nt: TGTGCCATCAGTGCAGGGGCCTACGAGCAGTACTTC
cdr3_aa: CAISAGAYEQYF

d_call: -
v_call: TRBV4-3
clone_size: few
j_call: TRBJ1-6
cdr3_nt: TGCGCCAGCAGCCAAGGATTAGGCTCACCCCTCCACTTT
cdr3_aa: CASSQGLGSPLHF

d_call: -
v_call: TRBV18
clone_size: few
j_call: TRBJ2-1
cdr3_nt: TGTGCCAGCTCACTTACTCATAACAATGAGCAGTTCTTC
cdr3_aa: CASSLTHNNEQFF

d_call: TRBD1
v_call: TRBV11-2
clone_size: few
j_call: TRBJ1-4
cdr3_nt: TGTGCCAGCAGCTTAAGGGGGACAGGGACCTATAATGAAAAACTGTTTTTT
cdr3_aa: CASSLRGTGTYNEKLFF

d_call: -
v_call: TRBV29-1
clone_size: few
j_call: TRBJ1-2
cdr3_nt: TGCAGCGTTGCGGGGGCTTGGGGCTACACCTTC
cdr3_aa: CSVAGAWGYTF

d_call: TRBD2
v_call: TRBV5-4
clone_size: -
j_call: TRBJ2-3
cdr3_nt: TGTGCCAGCAGCTTGGGGACTAGCGGCACAGATACGCAGTATTTT
cdr3_aa: CASSLGTSGTDTQYF

d_call: -
v_call: TRBV13
clone_size: few
j_call: TRBJ1-4
cdr3_nt: TGTGCCAGCAGCTTAGCACCTGGAAAACTGTTTTTT
cdr3_aa: CASSLAPGKLFF

d_call: -
v_call: TRBV5-6
clone_size: -
j_call: TRBJ1-2
cdr3_nt: TGTGCCAGCAGCTTGTTGTCTGGGGTTGGTGGCTACACCTTC
cdr3_aa: CASSLLSGVGGYTF

d_call: TRBD1
v_call: TRBV7-9
clone_size: few
j_call: TRBJ2-1
cdr3_nt: TGTGCCAGCAGCTTTCGGGGACAGGGCAGGGATGAGCAGTTCTTC
cdr3_aa: CASSFRGQGRDEQFF

d_call: -
v_call: TRBV2
clone_size: few
j_call: TRBJ2-2
cdr3_nt: TGTGCCACCAGGGCCAGGACGGCGAACACCGGGGAGCTGTTTTTT
cdr3_aa: CATRARTANTGELFF

d_call: TRBD2
v_call: TRBV19
clone_size: -
j_call: TRBJ2-1
cdr3_nt: TGTGCCAGTACCCCCCAAGCGGGGGCATACAATGAGCAGTTCTTC
cdr3_aa: CASTPQAGAYNEQFF

d_call: TRBD2
v_call: TRBV11-2
clone_size: -
j_call: TRBJ2-1
cdr3_nt: TGTGCCAGCAGCCCAGGGACTAGCGGGAACTACAATGAGCAGTTCTTC
cdr3_aa: CASSPGTSGNYNEQFF

d_call: TRBD1
v_call: TRBV5-1
clone_size: -
j_call: TRBJ2-2
cdr3_nt: TGCGCCAGCACCTCGGGACAGGGAGACACCGGGGAGCTGTTTTTT
cdr3_aa: CASTSGQGDTGELFF

d_call: TRBD1
v_call: TRBV4-3
clone_size: -
j_call: TRBJ2-7
cdr3_nt: TGCGCCAGCAGCCAACCGGGACAGGGGGCTTACGAGCAGTACTTC
cdr3_aa: CASSQPGQGAYEQYF

d_call: TRBD1
v_call: TRBV6-6
clone_size: -
j_call: TRBJ1-6
cdr3_nt: TGTGCCAGCAGACCCCGACAGGGGGCGAGTTCACCCCTCCACTTT
cdr3_aa: CASRPRQGASSPLHF

d_call: -
v_call: TRBV4-2
clone_size: -
j_call: TRBJ2-5
cdr3_nt: TGTGCCAGCAGCCAAGGGAGGACAGAAACCCAGTACTTC
cdr3_aa: CASSQGRTETQYF

d_call: -
v_call: TRBV2
clone_size: -
j_call: TRBJ2-2
cdr3_nt: TGTGCCAGCAGTGCGCAGGGGTACACCGGGGAGCTGTTTTTT
cdr3_aa: CASSAQGYTGELFF

d_call: TRBD1
v_call: TRBV2
clone_size: few
j_call: TRBJ1-5
cdr3_nt: TGTGCCAGCAGTGAAATCGGGACAGGGAATCAGCCCCAGCATTTT
cdr3_aa: CASSEIGTGNQPQHF